This TCR beta chain derives from a study of T cell repertoires in cytomegalovirus infection. In TCRdb, the reads were re-called with MiXCR into one record per CDR3 protein. The table includes hundreds of thousands of distinct CDR3 sequences, around 32% detected once. Trimming shortened V by 7 bases and J by 1 base, and 13 bases separated the two germline ends. Germline assignment: CDR1 SQVTM and CDR2 ANQGSEA. The CDR3 totals 13 residues. About this clonotype: The antigen is unknown.

Sequencing was performed on cultured PBMCs, taken from culture after CMV antigen stimulation. The chain links TRBV29-1 to TRBJ2-5; perhaps TRBD1 as D (6 bases). This TCR was sampled from a human donor in good health (CMV status not recorded). Some clones in this sample may be carry-over from other donors' samples. The CDR3 spells CSGTRTAQETQYF. The CDR3 coding sequence is TGCAGCGGCACCCGGACAGCCCAAGAGACCCAGTACTTC.